The 10 T cell receptor beta chains below all came from one sample that was sequenced in a study of PD-1 blockade in classical Hodgkin lymphoma. Profiled with immunoSEQ multiplex PCR; TCRdb holds only in-frame clones, not every one. The table has 10,000 or so clones, about 70% seen once; the top ten hold about 25%. Brentuximab vedotin exposure varied, and every patient relapsed after autologous stem cell transplantation. The sample in question was peripheral blood mononuclear cells (PBMCs), obtained at baseline. The receptor source for this set is a human donor with classical Hodgkin lymphoma.

This chain uses TRBV25-1 with TRBJ2-7, with 12 bases identical to TRBD2. Germline-derived CDR1 and CDR2 are MGHDK and SYGVNS. The length of the CDR3 is 18 residues. V trimming: 8 bases; J trimming: 3 bases; junction bases outside the gene matches: 17. The CDR3 coding sequence is TGTGCCAGCCGAGGATTTACTAGCGGGAGGCCCCAAAGCTACGAGCAGTACTTC. It translates to CASRGFTSGRPQSYEQYF.

The chain combines TRBV11-2 with TRBJ2-6; D call uncertain. Germline V CDR1 and CDR2: SGHAT, FQNNGV. The CDR3 contains 18 residues. V was trimmed by 1 base and J by 1 base, leaving 14 bases between them. CDR3 bases: TGTGCCAGCAGCTTAGGGCAGCCTAGTTATTCTGGGGCCAACGTCCTGACTTTC. This codes for CASSLGQPSYSGANVLTF.

The rearrangement joins TRBV7-8 to TRBJ2-7; D is uncertain. Germline CDR1 SGHVS, CDR2 FQNEAQ. Trimming shortened V by 5 bases and J by 3 bases, and 11 bases separated the two germline ends. CDR3 length: 13 amino acids. The CDR3 reads CASSISPGYEQYF. The CDR3 bases are TGTGCCAGCAGCATTAGCCCCGGCTACGAGCAGTACTTC.

V gene TRBV19 combines with J gene TRBJ2-1; no firm D call. The CDR3 is 15 residues long. The germline V and J ends were trimmed by 5 bases and 0 bases, with 11 bases remaining between them. The V gene's germline CDR1 is LNHDA and CDR2 SQIVND (reference sequence). The CDR3 coding sequence is TGTGCCAGTAGTGACGGACCTAACTCCTACAATGAGCAGTTCTTC. The encoded protein is CASSDGPNSYNEQFF.

V and J are TRBV27 and TRBJ2-7; D is uncertain. Germline V gene data show CDR1 as MNHEY and CDR2 as SMNVEV (reference sequence). This CDR3 region has 12 residues. V was clipped by 0 bases and J by 6 bases, with 6 bases between them. In nucleotides, the CDR3 is TGTGCCAGCAGTTTATCGGCAGGCGAGCAGTACTTC. It yields the protein CASSLSAGEQYF.

In its sample, this clone is medium-sized. The chain joins TRBV19 to TRBJ1-1; unclear D gene. In germline, CDR1 is LNHDA, CDR2 SQIVND (reference sequence). The CDR3 is 13 amino acids. The V and J ends lost 2 bases and 3 bases respectively, with 7 bases between them. CDR3 protein: CASSIYSDTEAFF. The DNA of the CDR3 is TGTGCCAGTAGTATATACAGTGACACTGAAGCTTTCTTT.

V and J are TRBV25-1 and TRBJ2-3, with D unresolved. The V gene's germline CDR1 is MGHDK and CDR2 SYGVNS. Trimming shortened V by 6 bases and J by 0 bases, and 10 bases separated the two germline ends. The CDR3 contains 14 residues. CDR3 in DNA: TGTGCCAGCAGAAACAAACTTAGCACAGATACGCAGTATTTT. Its translation is CASRNKLSTDTQYF.

This clone appeared a single time. V and J are TRBV5-6 and TRBJ2-1; D ambiguous. The CDR3 contains 12 residues. V lost 0 bases to trimming and J lost 4 bases, with 2 bases between them. Per the germline V gene, CDR1 is SGHDT and CDR2 is YYEEEE. CDR3 sequence: CASSLEYNEQFF. Here the CDR3 DNA reads TGTGCCAGCAGCTTGGAGTACAATGAGCAGTTCTTC.

DNA for the CDR3: TGCGCCAGCAGCCCAGGGGGGGTTCCGACTTTCTTT. The encoded protein is CASSPGGVPTFF. V and J are TRBV5-1 and TRBJ1-1; TRBD1 matches at 7 bases. In germline, CDR1 is SGHRS, CDR2 YFSETQ. The CDR3 runs to 12 residues. V was pared by 4 bases and J by 12 bases, with 9 bases of the junction left unmatched.

This clone occurred a few times. This chain links TRBV6-6 with TRBJ1-6, with TRBD1 as a possible D gene (5 bases). The CDR3 loop spans 16 amino acids. The V and J ends lost 5 bases and 5 bases respectively, with 16 bases between them. From germline, CDR1 is MNHNY and CDR2 SVGAGI (reference sequence). CDR3 sequence: CASSQGSPIDNSPLHF. The DNA of the CDR3 is TGTGCCAGCAGTCAGGGTTCCCCGATAGATAATTCACCCCTCCACTTT.